These 2 T cell receptor beta chains originate from one sample sequenced in a study of blood T cell repertoires in COVID-19 (TCRdb year 2020). The receptor library was made with the immunoSEQ multiplex PCR assay. TCRdb holds this immuneACCESS table with in-frame rearrangements only. Some clones are missing; in checked studies, unresolved V genes explain under half, and the rest has no known cause. Within this sample are 20,000 to 30,000 clones, with 82% of them counted one time only. The ten biggest clones cover 25% to 35% of the sample. The material sequenced was peripheral blood. The receptors were sampled from a human donor in a cohort sampled during active COVID-19.

This chain connects TRBV6-5 to TRBJ2-1; D gene unclear. V lost 0 bases and J lost 0, with 9 bases in between. The CDR3 is made up of 16 amino acids. Germline values: CDR1 MNHEY, CDR2 SVGAGI. The DNA of the CDR3 is TGTGCCAGCAGTTACTCGCGATCCCCCTCCTACAATGAGCAGTTCTTC. Translated, it gives CASSYSRSPSYNEQFF.

J is TRBJ2-7 and V is TRBV24-1; 10 positions agree with TRBD1. This CDR3 has 15 residues. Germline lookup yields CDR1 KGHDR and CDR2 SFDVKD. J lost 5 bases, V lost 5 bases, and 8 bases had no gene match. The CDR3 sequence is CATSGRQGAFDEQYF. CDR3 in DNA: TGTGCCACCAGTGGCCGACAGGGGGCTTTCGACGAGCAGTACTTC.